This TCR beta chain was recovered during a study of OX40 agonist ivuxolimab in advanced cancers. Across the whole study: The patients' treatment was ivuxolimab, an agonistic anti-OX40 (CD134) antibody. Study-wide results and limits: What antigens the expanded peripheral T cells recognized was never established.

With 1 base removed from V and 1 base from J, the gap between germline ends came to 10 bases. Germline CDR1 and CDR2: MGHRA and YSYEKL. The CDR3 runs to 15 residues. TCRdb's copy holds only in-frame clones and misses some; the assay was immunoSEQ multiplex PCR. The sample contains approximately 99,000 clones, approximately 94% of which appear only once. The timepoints at which blood was sampled were baseline, cycle 4 day 1, and cycle 7 day 1. Concerning this clone: Antigen unknown.

Specimen: CD4+ or CD8+ T cells sorted from blood, collected in a trial of the OX40 agonist ivuxolimab. The clonotype comes from an adult with an advanced solid tumor such as melanoma, head and neck, liver or kidney cancer. The genes are TRBV4-1 and TRBJ1-1, with D possibly being TRBD1 (5 bases). The DNA for the CDR3 is TGCGCCAGCAGCCAAGTAGGGGCCGAGAACACTGAAGCTTTCTTT. This gives the protein CASSQVGAENTEAFF.